Detailed here is one T cell receptor (beta chain). Produced via immunoSEQ multiplex PCR; TCRdb's table is partial and in-frame only. The sample shows some 380,000 clones, just over 95% of them seen only once. The sample is drawn from a study of shared clonotypes between healthy human individuals. Both CD45RO+ cells and CCR7-negative CD45RA+ TemRA cells were combined to make up CD8 memory. This CDR3 is 13 amino acids long. Deletions cut 6 bases from V and 3 bases from J, with 11 bases between. Germline lookup yields CDR1 MNHNS and CDR2 SASEGT. The sample comprised memory CD8+ T cells sorted from blood. Subset: CD45RO+ cells pooled with CCR7-negative TemRA cells. The chain recombines TRBV6-1 with TRBJ2-5; D remains unclear. This TCR came from a man aged 25-45 years in good health. The CDR3 bases are TGTGCCAGCAGATTCCTACTTGAAGAGACCCAGTACTTC. Translation: CASRFLLEETQYF.